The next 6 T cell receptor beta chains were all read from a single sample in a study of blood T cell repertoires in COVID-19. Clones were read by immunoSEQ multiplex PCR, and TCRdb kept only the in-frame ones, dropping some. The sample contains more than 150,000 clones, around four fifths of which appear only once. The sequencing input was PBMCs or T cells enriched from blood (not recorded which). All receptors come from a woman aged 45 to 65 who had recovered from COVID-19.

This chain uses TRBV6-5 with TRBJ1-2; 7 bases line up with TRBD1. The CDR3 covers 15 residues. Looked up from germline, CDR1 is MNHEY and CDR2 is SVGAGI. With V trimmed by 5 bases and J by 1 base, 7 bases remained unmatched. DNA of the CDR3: TGTGCCAGCAGTCAACCCGGGGACAGTAACTATGGCTACACCTTC. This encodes CASSQPGDSNYGYTF.

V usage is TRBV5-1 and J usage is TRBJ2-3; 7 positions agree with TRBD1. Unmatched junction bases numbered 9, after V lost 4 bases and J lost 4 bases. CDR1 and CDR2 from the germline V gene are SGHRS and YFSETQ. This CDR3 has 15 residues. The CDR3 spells CASSVTGVGADTQYF. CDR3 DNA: TGCGCCAGCAGCGTTACAGGGGTGGGGGCAGATACGCAGTATTTT.

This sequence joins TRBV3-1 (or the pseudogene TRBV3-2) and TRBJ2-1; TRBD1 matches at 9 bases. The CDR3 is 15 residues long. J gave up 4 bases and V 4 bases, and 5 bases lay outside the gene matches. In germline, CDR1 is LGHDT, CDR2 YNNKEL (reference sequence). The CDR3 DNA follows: TGTGCCAGCAGCCCCTGGGACAGGGAGTACAATGAGCAGTTCTTC. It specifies CASSPWDREYNEQFF.

CDR3 amino acids: CATSRDSEKVAFF. In DNA form, the CDR3 reads TGTGCCACCAGCAGAGATTCTGAGAAAGTAGCTTTCTTT. V gene TRBV15 combines with J gene TRBJ1-1; D is unclear. Trimming removed 0 bases from V and 10 bases from J, with 12 bases in between. The CDR3 extends over 13 amino acids. The germline V gene has CDR1 LNHNV and CDR2 YYDKDF (reference sequence).

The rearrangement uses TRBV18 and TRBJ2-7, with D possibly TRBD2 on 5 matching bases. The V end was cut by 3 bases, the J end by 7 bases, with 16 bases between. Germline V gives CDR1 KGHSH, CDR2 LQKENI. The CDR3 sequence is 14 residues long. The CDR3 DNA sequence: TGTGCCAGCTCACCCGAGGGTTCGTCCTCTGAGCAGTACTTC. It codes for CASSPEGSSSEQYF. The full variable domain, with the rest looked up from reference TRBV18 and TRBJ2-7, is NAGVMQNPRHLVRRRGQEARLRCSPMKGHSHVYWYRQLPEEGLKFMVYLQKENIIDESGMPKERFSAEFPKEGPSILRIQQVVRGDSAAYFCASSPEGSSSEQYFGPGTRLTVT.

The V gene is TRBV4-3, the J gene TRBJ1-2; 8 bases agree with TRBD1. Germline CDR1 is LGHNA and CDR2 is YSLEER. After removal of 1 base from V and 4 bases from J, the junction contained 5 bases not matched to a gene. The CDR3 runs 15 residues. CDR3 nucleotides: TGCGCCAGCAGCCAAGCGACAGGGGTCATCTATGGCTACACCTTC. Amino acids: CASSQATGVIYGYTF.